This T cell receptor (beta chain) is from a study of blood T cell repertoires in COVID-19. Study information: Some COVID-19 samples were acute and others convalescent; all came from the United States, Italy and Spain. Nucleic acid was either cDNA or gDNA, and it came from T cells, B-cell-depleted T cells, or PBMCs.

Trimming pared 6 bases from V and 4 bases from J, leaving 13 bases between. Germline loops: CDR1 KGHSH, CDR2 LQKENI. The CDR3 consists of 15 residues. In the study's own analysis: Reference gene primer amplification gave estimated nucleated cell counts. Using immunoSEQ multiplex PCR, the repertoire was profiled, and TCRdb retains in-frame clones only, with some absent. V, J and clone size were drawn from that table, and D and trimming were deduced from the DNA. Among about 250,000 clones, 75% to 90% were seen once, and the ten largest hold 25% to 35%. Input material: peripheral blood. This clonotype originated in a man in his forties with acute or convalescent COVID-19. The chain employs TRBV18 and TRBJ2-6; D is perhaps TRBD1 (5 bases). DNA for the CDR3: TGTGCCAGCTCCCCCATTGGGGCCGGGGCCAACGTCCTGACTTTC. Translating gives CASSPIGAGANVLTF.